This TCR beta chain was identified in a study of identical twins. V lost 3 bases, J lost 6 bases, and 15 bases lay in between. Germline assignment: CDR1 SGDLS and CDR2 YYNGEE. This CDR3 contains 15 residues. One entry per CDR3 protein, called by TCRdb with MiXCR from the 5' RACE reads. This table holds fewer than 250,000 distinct CDR3 sequences, roughly 10% found once. Sequenced material: memory (CD45RO+) T cells sorted from blood. V usage is TRBV9 and J usage is TRBJ2-2; maybe TRBD2 (5 bases). The receptor was isolated from a woman aged 18-29 years in good health. The CDR3 here is CASSGGGRSPGELFF. CDR3 DNA sequence: TGTGCCAGCAGCGGAGGAGGACGGTCCCCCGGGGAGCTGTTTTTT.